Listed below are T cell receptor beta chains from one sample, sequenced in a study of blood T cell repertoires in COVID-19. Generated by immunoSEQ multiplex PCR, the TCRdb table keeps only in-frame clones and is missing some. The sample consists of some 200,000 clones, about 83% of them appearing once. Sequencing was done on a sample of PBMCs or T cells enriched from blood (not recorded which). The receptors originated from a woman aged 45-65 years who had been exposed to COVID-19. Each CDR3 is given with its conserved first and last residue. D genes are given only for firm matches. Clone size is shown for a subset of rows, as once, few, many or a class of expanded clone.

>TRBJ1-3|NA|NA|TRBV9
TGTGCCAGCAGCCTCGGAGGGACGAGAAACACCATATATTTT
CASSLGGTRNTIYF
>TRBJ2-2|NA|NA|TRBV6-2/TRBV6-3
TGTGCCAGCAGTTATAATGAGGTTACCGGGGAGCTGTTTTTT
CASSYNEVTGELFF
>TRBJ2-5|NA|NA|TRBV5-1
TGCGCCAGCGGCAGGGCAGGAGAGACCCAGTACTTC
CASGRAGETQYF
>TRBJ1-5|TRBD1|once|TRBV6-5
TGTGCCAGCAGCCGGGACAGGGCTCAGCCCCAGCATTTT
CASSRDRAQPQHF
>TRBJ1-1|NA|NA|TRBV29-1
TGCAGCGTTGTATACACTGAAGCTTTCTTT
CSVVYTEAFF
>TRBJ1-1|TRBD1|NA|TRBV2
TGTGCCAGCAGCGACAGGGTGAACACTGAAGCTTTCTTT
CASSDRVNTEAFF
>TRBJ2-5|TRBD2|NA|TRBV28
TGTGCCAGCAGTTTTCAACGTCAAGGTAGCGGGGACCGAGAGACCCAGTACTTC
CASSFQRQGSGDRETQYF
>TRBJ1-1|NA|NA|TRBV2
TGTGCCAGCAGCGAGGAAAATCCGCGGCGCACTGAAGCTTTCTTT
CASSEENPRRTEAFF
>TRBJ2-3|TRBD2|NA|TRBV10-1
TGCGCCAGCAGTGAGTCTAAAGCGGGGAACACAGATACGCAGTATTTT
CASSESKAGNTDTQYF
>TRBJ2-2|NA|NA|TRBV27
TGTGCCAGCAGTTTACAGACGGGAGTGGGCACCGGGGAGCTGTTTTTT
CASSLQTGVGTGELFF
>TRBJ1-2|TRBD1|NA|TRBV5-1
TGCGCCAGCAGCTTGGGGACAGGGCCTAACTATGGCTACACCTTC
CASSLGTGPNYGYTF
>TRBJ1-2|NA|NA|TRBV7-2
TGTGCCAGCAGCTTGGACAGCCTATTCTTCTATGGCTACACCTTC
CASSLDSLFFYGYTF
>TRBJ2-5|NA|NA|TRBV4-3
TGCGCCAGCAGCCCGGGGGTGTGGCAAGAGACCCAGTACTTC
CASSPGVWQETQYF
>TRBJ1-5|NA|NA|TRBV12-3/TRBV12-4
TGTGCCAGCACCGGACAGCACAATCAGCCCCAGCATTTT
CASTGQHNQPQHF
>TRBJ1-2|NA|NA|TRBV29-1
TGCAGCGTTGATAGTCAGGGGTCCTATGGCTACACCTTC
CSVDSQGSYGYTF
>TRBJ2-1|NA|NA|TRBV7-9
TGTGCCAGCAGCGGCGCGAGGGAAAATGAGCAGTTCTTC
CASSGARENEQFF
>TRBJ1-1|NA|NA|TRBV29-1
TGCAGCGTTGGGGGGAGGGGGATGAACACTGAAGCTTTCTTT
CSVGGRGMNTEAFF
>TRBJ2-4|TRBD2|once|TRBV6-1
TGTGCCAGCAGTGAGACAGCGGGGTTCAAAAACATTCAGTACTTC
CASSETAGFKNIQYF
>TRBJ2-2|TRBD1|NA|TRBV6-5
TGTGCCTTACAAGACAGGGAAGAGAGAACCGGGGAGCTGTTTTTT
CALQDREERTGELFF
>TRBJ2-7|NA|NA|TRBV2
TGTGCCAGCAGGGCTGCCACACTAATCCACGAGCAGTACTTC
CASRAATLIHEQYF
>TRBJ1-1|NA|few|TRBV5-1
TGCGCCAGCAGCTTGGCGGCGGCGGGCACTGAAGCTTTCTTT
CASSLAAAGTEAFF
>TRBJ2-7|NA|once|TRBV11-2
TGTGCCAGCAGCTTAGATTTCGCCGTGGAGAAGAACGAGCAGTACTTC
CASSLDFAVEKNEQYF
>TRBJ2-1|NA|few|TRBV5-4
TGTGCCAGCAGCATTATACGGGGTACCTACAATGAGCAGTTCTTC
CASSIIRGTYNEQFF
>TRBJ1-1|NA|NA|TRBV18
TGTGCCAGCTCACTAGGGCCGGGGAGGAACACTGAAGCTTTCTTT
CASSLGPGRNTEAFF
>TRBJ1-3|NA|NA|TRBV3-1/TRBV3-2
TGTGCCAGCAGCCAAGAAACTTGGGAGAACACCATATATTTT
CASSQETWENTIYF
>TRBJ1-3|NA|once|TRBV9
TGTGCCAGCAGCCTTAGACAGTACGGAAACACCATATATTTT
CASSLRQYGNTIYF
>TRBJ1-4|NA|NA|TRBV19
TGTGCCACCGCGGGAGGAAGGGGCGAAAAACTGTTTTTT
CATAGGRGEKLFF
>TRBJ2-7|NA|few|TRBV11-2
TGTGCCAGCAGCGGAAGCGGACTCAATAGGCAGTCAGAGCAGTACTTC
CASSGSGLNRQSEQYF
>TRBJ2-1|TRBD2|NA|TRBV19
TGTGCCAGTAACCTGGCTAGCGGGGACGAGCAGTTCTTC
CASNLASGDEQFF
>TRBJ1-2|NA|NA|TRBV6-1
TGTGCCAGCAGTGAAATTGGGGGGGCTAACTATGGCTACACCTTC
CASSEIGGANYGYTF
>TRBJ2-1|TRBD1|once|TRBV7-2
TGTGCCAGCAGCCAACAGGGGGAGAATGAGCAGTTCTTC
CASSQQGENEQFF
>TRBJ1-1|TRBD1|NA|TRBV10-3
TGTGCCATCAGGGACGGGACAGGGACCACTGAAGCTTTCTTT
CAIRDGTGTTEAFF
>TRBJ2-7|NA|NA|TRBV5-8
TGTGCCAGCAGCTTGGGGCCAAGCGGGTCCTACGAGCAGTACTTC
CASSLGPSGSYEQYF
>TRBJ1-1|TRBD1|NA|TRBV28
TGTGCCAGCACTCCGACAGGGAAGTCCACTGAAGCTTTCTTT
CASTPTGKSTEAFF
>TRBJ2-5|NA|NA|TRBV3-1/TRBV3-2
TGTGCCAGCAGCCTTAGGGGTTCCGAGACCCAGTACTTC
CASSLRGSETQYF
>TRBJ1-1|NA|NA|TRBV9
TGTGCCAGCAGCCCCCCAGGTTTTGGCACTGAAGCTTTCTTT
CASSPPGFGTEAFF
>TRBJ2-1|TRBD1|NA|TRBV6-2/TRBV6-3
TGTGCCAGCAGTCGACAGAGGCAGGGGGCGCCACGAGAGCAGTTCTTC
CASSRQRQGAPREQFF
>TRBJ1-1|NA|NA|TRBV18
TGTGCCAGCTCACCACCCGGACGGGGACTTTTAGCTTTCTTT
CASSPPGRGLLAFF
>TRBJ1-3|NA|many|TRBV5-5
TGTGCCAGCAGCTTGTCGGAGGCGGTAGGAAACACCATATATTTT
CASSLSEAVGNTIYF
>TRBJ1-1|NA|NA|TRBV6-5
TGTGCCAGCAGAAATAGTGGGCCCAACACTGAAGCTTTCTTT
CASRNSGPNTEAFF